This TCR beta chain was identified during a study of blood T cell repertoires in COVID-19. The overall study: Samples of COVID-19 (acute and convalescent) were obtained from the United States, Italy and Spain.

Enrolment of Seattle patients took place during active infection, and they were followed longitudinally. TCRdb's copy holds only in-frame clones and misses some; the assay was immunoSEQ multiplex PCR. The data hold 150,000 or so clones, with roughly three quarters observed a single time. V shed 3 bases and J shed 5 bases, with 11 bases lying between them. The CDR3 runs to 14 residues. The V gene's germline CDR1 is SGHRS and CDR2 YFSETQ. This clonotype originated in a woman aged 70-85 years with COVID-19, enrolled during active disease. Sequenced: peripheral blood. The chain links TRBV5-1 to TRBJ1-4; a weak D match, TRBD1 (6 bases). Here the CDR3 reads CASSWNDRNEKLFF. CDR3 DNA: TGCGCCAGCAGCTGGAACGACAGGAATGAAAAACTGTTTTTT.